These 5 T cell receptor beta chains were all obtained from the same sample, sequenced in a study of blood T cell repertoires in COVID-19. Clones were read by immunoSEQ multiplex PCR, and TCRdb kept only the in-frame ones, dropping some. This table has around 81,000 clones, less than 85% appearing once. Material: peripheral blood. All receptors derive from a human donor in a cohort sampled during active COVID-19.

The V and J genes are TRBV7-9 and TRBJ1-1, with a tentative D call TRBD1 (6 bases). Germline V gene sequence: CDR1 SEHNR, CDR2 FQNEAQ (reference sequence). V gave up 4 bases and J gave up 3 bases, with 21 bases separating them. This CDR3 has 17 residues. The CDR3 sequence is CASSSEQGFPRDTEAFF. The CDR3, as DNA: TGTGCCAGCAGCTCCGAACAGGGATTCCCCAGGGACACTGAAGCTTTCTTT.

Here the CDR3 reads CASGLDRGSTDTQYF. The CDR3 DNA follows: TGTGCTAGTGGTTTAGACAGGGGTTCGACAGATACGCAGTATTTT. The chain has TRBV12-5 and TRBJ2-3; 8 bases fit TRBD1. This CDR3 comprises 15 residues. The germline V gene encodes CDR1 LGHNT and CDR2 FRNRAP. Trimming at V came to 3 bases and at J to 3 bases, leaving 5 bases not matched to a gene.

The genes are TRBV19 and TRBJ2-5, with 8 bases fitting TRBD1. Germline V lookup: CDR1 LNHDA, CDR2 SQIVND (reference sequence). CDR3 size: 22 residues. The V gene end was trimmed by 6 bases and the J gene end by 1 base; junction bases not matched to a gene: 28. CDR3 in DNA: TGTGCCAGTAGGGGCTGGAGAGGGAAAGGACAGGGTCAAACACAAGGCCAAGAGACCCAGTACTTC. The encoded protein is CASRGWRGKGQGQTQGQETQYF.

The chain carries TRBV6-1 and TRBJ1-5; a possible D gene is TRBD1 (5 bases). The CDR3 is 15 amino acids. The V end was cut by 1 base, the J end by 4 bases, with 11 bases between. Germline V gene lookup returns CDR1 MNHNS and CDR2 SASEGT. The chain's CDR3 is CASSEGGASNQPQHF. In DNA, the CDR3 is TGTGCCAGCAGTGAAGGGGGCGCCAGTAATCAGCCCCAGCATTTT.

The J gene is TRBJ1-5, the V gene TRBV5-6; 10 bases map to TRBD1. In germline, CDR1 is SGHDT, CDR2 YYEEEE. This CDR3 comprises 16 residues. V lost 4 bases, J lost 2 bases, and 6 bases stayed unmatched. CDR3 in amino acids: CASSKGTGDGNQPQHF. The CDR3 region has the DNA TGTGCCAGCAGCAAGGGGACAGGGGACGGCAATCAGCCCCAGCATTTT.